Below are 29 T cell receptor beta chains sequenced from a single sample in a study of blood T cell repertoires in COVID-19. Some clones are missing from TCRdb's copy, which holds only in-frame ones; the method was immunoSEQ multiplex PCR. Among around 99,000 clones listed, more than 70% were seen once. Sequenced material: peripheral blood. The source is a man between 65 and 85 years old with acute or convalescent COVID-19.

V gene TRBV6-2 or TRBV6-3 combines with J gene TRBJ2-5; 8 nucleotides agree with TRBD1. V was clipped by 4 bases and J by 2 bases; unmatched bases: 9. CDR1 MNHEY and CDR2 SVGEGT come from the germline V gene. This CDR3 has 16 residues. The CDR3 is CASSSPGTGKQETQYF. CDR3 in DNA: TGTGCCAGCAGTTCGCCCGGGACAGGCAAGCAAGAGACCCAGTACTTC.

Regarding this clone: The same CDR3 can be traced to other DNA sequences in this sample. The chain employs TRBV9 and TRBJ1-2; D call uncertain. This CDR3 contains 12 residues. The V gene's germline CDR1 is SGDLS and CDR2 YYNGEE. Trimming took 0 bases from V and 4 from J, leaving 4 bases between them. The CDR3 DNA reads TGTGCCAGCAGCGTAGCAGGCTATGGCTACACCTTC. It codes for CASSVAGYGYTF.

The CDR3, as DNA: TGTGCCAGCAGCTTAAACCCGCCGGGACAGGGGAATAATTCACCCCTCCACTTT. As protein: CASSLNPPGQGNNSPLHF. The rearrangement uses TRBV7-3 and TRBJ1-6, with TRBD1 identical over 10 bases. Germline CDR1 and CDR2: SGHTA and FQGTGA. The ends lost 1 base at V and 5 bases at J; junction bases unmatched: 8. The CDR3 extends over 18 amino acids.

The gene calls are TRBV12-3 or TRBV12-4 and TRBJ2-1; tentatively, D is TRBD2 (5 bases). V dropped 6 bases and J dropped 7 bases, with 7 bases sitting between them. This CDR3 has 11 amino acids. The CDR3 spells CASSPGNEQFF. In DNA, the CDR3 is TGTGCCAGCAGCCCGGGGAATGAGCAGTTCTTC.

The genes are TRBV12-3 or TRBV12-4 and TRBJ1-3, with TRBD1 matching over 7 bases. This CDR3 is built from 13 residues. With 9 bases clipped from V and 4 bases from J, the junction kept 6 bases outside the gene matches. The CDR3 is CASHTGEGNTIYF. The CDR3 DNA reads as TGTGCCAGTCATACAGGGGAGGGAAACACCATATATTTT.

This chain links TRBV6-1 with TRBJ1-5; D unresolved. V lost 2 bases and J lost 5, with 7 bases in between. The CDR3 has 13 residues. The germline gives CDR1 MNHNS, CDR2 SASEGT. The CDR3: CASSEFFHQPQHF. For the CDR3, the DNA is TGTGCCAGCAGTGAATTCTTTCATCAGCCCCAGCATTTT.

This chain links TRBV3-1 (or the pseudogene TRBV3-2) with TRBJ1-6; D remains unclear. This CDR3 region has 14 residues. Trimming shortened V by 7 bases and J by 3 bases, and 10 bases separated the two germline ends. Germline V gene data show CDR1 as LGHDT and CDR2 as YNNKEL (reference sequence). Here the CDR3 DNA reads TGTGCCAGCAATCTCCGGGGCTATAATTCACCCCTCCACTTT. This sequence encodes CASNLRGYNSPLHF.

This clone appeared once. V gene TRBV7-6 combines with J gene TRBJ2-2, with TRBD1 matching over 10 bases. J lost 6 bases, V lost 5 bases, and 9 bases had no gene match. The CDR3 covers 16 residues. Per the germline V gene, CDR1 is SGHVS and CDR2 is FNYEAQ. In nucleotides, the CDR3 is TGTGCCAGCAGCCAAGAGGACAGGGGGGTCCCCGGGGAGCTGTTTTTT. Protein sequence: CASSQEDRGVPGELFF. The complete variable domain, with remaining parts taken from reference TRBV7-6 and TRBJ2-2, reads GAGVSQSPRYKVTKRGQDVALRCDPISGHVSLYWYRQALGQGPEFLTYFNYEAQQDKSGLPNDRFSAERPEGSISTLTIQRTEQRDSAMYRCASSQEDRGVPGELFFGEGSRLTVL.

This chain uses TRBV4-3 with TRBJ1-3; possibly TRBD1 for D (6 bases). CDR3 size: 17 residues. Germline V CDR1 and CDR2: LGHNA, YSLEER. The V and J ends lost 3 bases and 0 bases respectively, with 15 bases between them. The CDR3 coding sequence is TGCGCCAGCAGCCAGGCAAGACAGGCCTTCTCTGGAAACACCATATATTTT. Its translation is CASSQARQAFSGNTIYF.

The DNA for the CDR3 is TGTGCCAGCAGCGATAATGGGGCATCCGGAAACACCATATATTTT. Protein: CASSDNGASGNTIYF. The V call is TRBV16, the J call TRBJ1-3; tentatively, D is TRBD1 (5 bases). The CDR3 has 15 residues. Per germline, CDR1 KGHSY and CDR2 FQNENV. V was pared by 5 bases and J by 4 bases, with 15 bases between.

CDR3 in DNA: TGTGCCAGCAGCGGGGGGGCCAGGGAGACCCAGTACTTC. It encodes CASSGGARETQYF. The chain recombines TRBV6-2 or TRBV6-3 with TRBJ2-5, with TRBD2 matching 8 bases. The germline CDR1 and CDR2 sequences are MNHEY and SVGEGT. The CDR3 contains 13 residues. The V gene end was trimmed by 6 bases and the J gene end by 5 bases; junction bases not matched to a gene: 5.

The chain uses TRBV5-6 and TRBJ1-2; D possibly corresponds to TRBD1 (6 bases). Trimming pared 4 bases from V and 0 bases from J, leaving 7 bases between. CDR1 is SGHDT and CDR2 is YYEEEE in the germline V gene. This CDR3 region has 13 residues. CDR3 sequence: CASSRTANYGYTF. CDR3 bases: TGTGCCAGCAGCCGGACAGCTAACTATGGCTACACCTTC.

This rearrangement joins TRBV7-9 to TRBJ1-1; TRBD1 is a possible D gene (5 bases). The CDR3 loop spans 15 amino acids. Trimming left V 2 bases short and J 1 base short, with 11 bases between. The germline gives CDR1 SEHNR, CDR2 FQNEAQ (reference sequence). The CDR3 here is CASSLPGSWNTEAFF. The CDR3 DNA reads as TGTGCCAGCAGCTTACCAGGGTCCTGGAACACTGAAGCTTTCTTT.

The chain couples TRBV11-2 to TRBJ1-6; D possibly corresponds to TRBD1 (6 bases). The germline gives CDR1 SGHAT, CDR2 FQNNGV. The CDR3 extends over 13 amino acids. V lost 5 bases and J lost 10, with 12 bases in between. The CDR3, as DNA: TGTGCCAGCAGCGCTCAGGGGTCCTCACCCCTCCACTTT. The encoded protein is CASSAQGSSPLHF.

The chain employs TRBV4-2 and TRBJ1-4; TRBD1 aligns across 9 bases. The CDR3 length is 16 residues. The germline gives CDR1 LGHNA, CDR2 YNFKEQ. The trim removed 3 bases at V and 8 bases at J, leaving 10 bases unmatched. CDR3 in DNA: TGTGCCAGCAGCCACGCCTCGGGACAGGGTAGCGAAAAACTGTTTTTT. It codes for CASSHASGQGSEKLFF.

A few counts support this clone. The chain employs TRBV5-1 and TRBJ1-1; D might be TRBD1 (6 bases). The germline CDR1 and CDR2 sequences are SGHRS and YFSETQ. The CDR3 runs 13 residues. V was trimmed by 2 bases and J by 6 bases, leaving 11 bases between them. CDR3: CASSLQGAPEAFF. The DNA for the CDR3 is TGCGCCAGCAGCTTACAGGGAGCGCCTGAAGCTTTCTTT.

This clone was counted only a few times. The CDR3 protein is CASSPNGWGGSYGYTF. DNA of the CDR3: TGTGCCAGCAGTCCCAATGGATGGGGGGGCTCCTATGGCTACACCTTC. The J gene is TRBJ1-2, the V gene TRBV27; weak D call: TRBD1 (6 bases). The CDR3 has 16 residues. Germline CDR1 is MNHEY and CDR2 is SMNVEV (reference sequence). Trimming took off 5 bases at V and 4 bases at J, with 20 bases between the two ends.

The chain employs TRBV3-1 (or the pseudogene TRBV3-2) and TRBJ2-1; D may be TRBD1 (5 bases). Germline V gives CDR1 LGHDT, CDR2 YNNKEL (reference sequence). This CDR3 region has 14 residues. V lost 0 bases to trimming and J lost 7 bases, with 10 bases between them. The CDR3 region is CASSQDPGKNEQFF. The CDR3 DNA sequence: TGTGCCAGCAGCCAAGATCCAGGGAAGAATGAGCAGTTCTTC.

V is TRBV3-1 (or the pseudogene TRBV3-2) and J is TRBJ2-1; 13 nucleotides line up with TRBD2. CDR1 is LGHDT, CDR2 YNNKEL, per germline (reference sequence). The V segment lost 4 bases and the J segment 8 bases; nucleotides outside the gene matches: 5. The CDR3 is 15 residues long. CDR3: CASSPGTSGVDEQFF. As DNA, the CDR3 is TGTGCCAGCAGCCCCGGGACTAGCGGGGTCGATGAGCAGTTCTTC.

The chain employs TRBV5-4 and TRBJ1-4, with D tentatively TRBD1 (5 bases). Germline loops: CDR1 SGHNT, CDR2 YYREEE (reference sequence). The V end lost 3 bases, the J end lost 3 bases, and 12 bases lay between the germline ends. This CDR3 has 15 amino acids. The CDR3 sequence: CASSSSGIPNEKLFF. Here the CDR3 DNA reads TGTGCCAGCAGCTCCTCAGGGATCCCTAATGAAAAACTGTTTTTT. Full variable domain (outside the CDR3, taken from reference TRBV5-4 and TRBJ1-4): ETGVTQSPTHLIKTRGQQVTLRCSSQSGHNTVSWYQQALGQGPQFIFQYYREEENGRGNFPPRFSGLQFPNYSSELNVNALELDDSALYLCASSSSGIPNEKLFFGSGTQLSVL.

The chain employs TRBV6-5 and TRBJ2-5, with TRBD2 matching over 13 bases. The ends lost 6 bases at V and 7 bases at J; junction bases unmatched: 5. Germline loops: CDR1 MNHEY, CDR2 SVGAGI. The CDR3 spans 14 residues. The CDR3 nucleotides read TGTGCCAGCAGCGGACTAGCGGGGGCGGGGACCCAGTACTTC. It translates to CASSGLAGAGTQYF.

The chain employs TRBV9 and TRBJ2-3, with TRBD2 as a possible D gene (5 bases). Trimming left V 4 bases short and J 4 bases short, with 19 bases between. This CDR3 contains 16 residues. Germline V gives CDR1 SGDLS, CDR2 YYNGEE. The CDR3 region has the DNA TGTGCCAGCAGCTCACCAACTAGTTCTCGGGCAGATACGCAGTATTTT. This sequence encodes CASSSPTSSRADTQYF. The full variable domain, in which reference TRBV9 and TRBJ2-3 provide the parts outside the CDR3, is DSGVTQTPKHLITATGQRVTLRCSPRSGDLSVYWYQQSLDQGLQFLIQYYNGEERAKGNILERFSAQQFPDLHSELNLSSLELGDSALYFCASSSPTSSRADTQYFGPGTRLTVL.

This rearrangement joins TRBV12-3 or TRBV12-4 to TRBJ1-2, with 7 bases lining up with TRBD1. The CDR3 has 13 amino acids. V shed 1 base and J 7 bases; nucleotides not matched to a gene: 3. The CDR3 here is CASSLVDRAGYTF. The CDR3 nucleotides are TGTGCCAGCAGTTTAGTAGACAGGGCTGGCTACACCTTC.

This sequence joins TRBV6-5 and TRBJ1-6; possibly TRBD1 for D (6 bases). The germline V and J ends were trimmed by 2 bases and 8 bases, with 13 bases remaining between them. Germline-derived CDR1 and CDR2 are MNHEY and SVGAGI. CDR3 length: 15 amino acids. CDR3 bases: TGTGCCAGCAGTTACGAACAGGGTCGGGATTCACCCCTCCACTTT. This sequence encodes CASSYEQGRDSPLHF.

J is TRBJ2-5 and V is TRBV18; D is unresolved. The germline V and J ends were trimmed by 1 base and 2 bases, with 14 bases remaining between them. CDR1 and CDR2 from the germline V gene are KGHSH and LQKENI. The length of the CDR3 is 16 residues. CDR3 loop: CASSPRQVVVQETQYF. The CDR3 DNA follows: TGTGCCAGCTCACCACGTCAAGTAGTCGTTCAAGAGACCCAGTACTTC.

The V and J genes are TRBV6-6 and TRBJ2-1; TRBD1 matches 7 bases. The CDR3 length is 13 residues. The germline V gene encodes CDR1 MNHNY and CDR2 SVGAGI (reference sequence). With V trimmed by 6 bases and J by 5 bases, 4 bases remained unmatched. CDR3 in DNA: TGTGCCAGCAGCCTGGGACAGAACAATGAGCAGTTCTTC. It translates to CASSLGQNNEQFF.

This clone was found a few times. The chain is built from TRBV27 and TRBJ1-1; no reliable D call. Looked up from germline, CDR1 is MNHEY and CDR2 is SMNVEV (reference sequence). The CDR3 spans 14 residues. Trimming pared 5 bases from V and 4 bases from J, leaving 14 bases between. CDR3: CASSPRYSGTEAFF. Here the CDR3 DNA reads TGTGCCAGCAGTCCCCGGTACAGCGGCACTGAAGCTTTCTTT.

The chain couples TRBV7-9 to TRBJ1-1; D not resolved. Trimming shortened V by 8 bases and J by 4 bases, and 14 bases separated the two germline ends. The germline V gene has CDR1 SEHNR and CDR2 FQNEAQ (reference sequence). The CDR3 spans 13 residues. The chain's CDR3 is CASGTDTLTEAFF. The CDR3, as DNA: TGTGCCAGCGGCACCGACACACTCACTGAAGCTTTCTTT.

This sequence joins TRBV5-4 and TRBJ2-7; possibly TRBD1 for D (5 bases). The CDR3 has 12 amino acids. Germline V lookup: CDR1 SGHNT, CDR2 YYREEE (reference sequence). Trimming stripped 6 bases from V and 0 bases from J, with 7 bases between. CDR3 sequence: CASTDSSYEQYF. The CDR3 nucleotides are TGTGCCAGCACCGACAGCTCCTACGAGCAGTACTTC.